This T cell receptor (beta chain) was identified in a study of cytotoxic CD8 clonotypes in ibrutinib-treated CLL. Cryopreserved PBMCs yielded approximately 2 micrograms of genomic DNA for TCR beta libraries. Comments on this clone: Its specificity is not known.

The germline V gene encodes CDR1 MNHEY and CDR2 SMNVEV (reference sequence). Trimming removed 2 bases from V and 7 bases from J, with 12 bases in between. This CDR3 is built from 14 residues. The repertoire was sequenced with immunoSEQ multiplex PCR; TCRdb's copy has only in-frame clones and lacks some. The repertoire holds more than 50,000 clones, with around 52% as singletons. Study-level findings and limits: Sustained-remission and progressing patients were not sampled at matched times. Public clonotypes proved infrequent, and on treatment they shrank or remained steady. At baseline, clonality was higher than in age-matched healthy donors and correlated with CD8+ counts.

The material sequenced was PBMCs, taken after 12 months of ibrutinib treatment. V usage is TRBV27 and J usage is TRBJ1-5; TRBD1 might be the D (5 bases). The source of this sequence is a human donor with chronic lymphocytic leukemia. CDR3 in amino acids: CASSLGGGNQPQHF. The CDR3 region has the DNA TGTGCCAGCAGTTTAGGGGGGGGAAACCAGCCCCAGCATTTT.